This entry describes one TCR beta chain. Its antigen remains unidentified. This sample was included in a study of Graves' ophthalmopathy and Graves' hyperthyroidism. The CDR3 runs to 13 residues. In donors with ophthalmopathy, activity was moderate-to-severe, with CAS ≥3, NOSPECS ≥4 and duration under 3 months. Amplification of the TCR beta CDR3 regions used RNA transcripts (as template). A first-round RT-PCR used HTBI primers, followed by a second-round multiplex PCR. TCRdb called the multiplex PCR reads again in MiXCR, with one record for every CDR3 protein. This sample has hundreds of thousands of distinct CDR3 sequences, with approximately 42% found just once. Points from the study as a whole: Most thyroid clonotypes with frequency above 0.001 were detected in blood too.

The source material was peripheral blood. This chain connects TRBV12-3 or TRBV12-4 to TRBJ2-5, with D possibly TRBD1 on 6 matching bases. The DNA matches TRBJ2-7 better at its end, which makes the J call doubtful. The TCR was taken from an adult man with Graves' ophthalmopathy. DNA for the CDR3: TGTGCCAGCAGTTTGCCAGGGGTATACGAGCAGTACTTC. Translated: CASSLPGVYEQYF.